These 9 T cell receptor beta chains were all obtained from the same sample, sequenced in a study of shared clonotypes between healthy human individuals. Only in-frame clones appear in the TCRdb table, and some are missing; sequencing was by immunoSEQ multiplex PCR. The data contain under 1,900,000 clones, approximately 98.5% of them singletons. Sequencing was performed on naive CD4+ T cells sorted from blood. The subset was: CD45RA+ positively selected. The receptors were gathered from a man aged 25 to 40 in good health.

This chain joins TRBV5-4 and TRBJ2-1, with TRBD2 matching over 8 bases. This CDR3 contains 13 residues. The trim removed 4 bases at V and 10 bases at J, leaving 7 bases unmatched. CDR1 and CDR2 (germline): SGHNT, YYREEE (reference sequence). CDR3 coding DNA: TGTGCCAGCAGCGCGGGACTAGTGGGCGAGCAGTTCTTC. Translating it yields CASSAGLVGEQFF.

The rearrangement joins TRBV10-1 to TRBJ2-3, with 12 bases fitting TRBD2. V dropped 3 bases and J dropped 4; count of bases not matched to a gene: 14. Germline V gene data show CDR1 as WNHNN and CDR2 as SYGVQD (reference sequence). The CDR3 extends over 19 amino acids. The CDR3 DNA reads as TGCGCCAGCAGTGATCGACTAGCGGGAGACGTTGTTCAGGCAGATACGCAGTATTTT. Translation gives CASSDRLAGDVVQADTQYF.

V gene TRBV7-9 combines with J gene TRBJ2-3; weak D call: TRBD2 (6 bases). The CDR3 consists of 15 residues. The V gene lost 3 bases and the J gene lost 2 bases, with 12 bases spanning the gap. Germline CDR1 reads SEHNR; CDR2 reads FQNEAQ (reference sequence). This chain's CDR3 is CASSFQRASTDTQYF. The CDR3, as DNA: TGTGCCAGCAGCTTCCAGCGGGCGTCCACAGATACGCAGTATTTT. Full variable domain (remainder filled in from reference TRBV7-9 and TRBJ2-3): DTGVSQNPRHKITKRGQNVTFRCDPISEHNRLYWYRQTLGQGPEFLTYFQNEAQLEKSRLLSDRFSAERPKGSFSTLEIQRTEQGDSAMYLCASSFQRASTDTQYFGPGTRLTVL.

The J gene is TRBJ2-3, the V gene TRBV9; maybe TRBD1 (7 bases). This CDR3 contains 17 residues. The germline V gene has CDR1 SGDLS and CDR2 YYNGEE. V dropped 2 bases and J dropped 6 bases, with 22 bases sitting between them. CDR3: CASSVGGTDGTEDTQYF. CDR3 in DNA: TGTGCCAGCAGCGTTGGCGGGACCGACGGGACAGAGGATACGCAGTATTTT.

The chain combines TRBV6-1 with TRBJ1-2; D gene ambiguous. Germline-derived CDR1 and CDR2 are MNHNS and SASEGT. V was clipped by 1 base and J by 3 bases, with 0 bases between them. The CDR3 contains 11 residues. The DNA of the CDR3 is TGTGCCAGCAGTGAAGACTATGGCTACACCTTC. It specifies CASSEDYGYTF.

The V call is TRBV19, the J call TRBJ2-7; 8 nucleotides align to TRBD1. The CDR3 has 12 residues. Germline assignment: CDR1 LNHDA and CDR2 SQIVND (reference sequence). The J segment lost 1 base and the V segment lost 8 bases, leaving 1 base of the junction unmatched. The CDR3 is CASGTGSYEQYF. The CDR3 DNA is TGTGCCAGTGGGACAGGTTCCTACGAGCAGTACTTC. The full variable domain, in which reference TRBV19 and TRBJ2-7 provide the parts outside the CDR3, is DGGITQSPKYLFRKEGQNVTLSCEQNLNHDAMYWYRQDPGQGLRLIYYSQIVNDFQKGDIAEGYSVSREKKESFPLTVTSAQKNPTAFYLCASGTGSYEQYFGPGTRLTVT.

This clone was observed a single time. The sample carries other DNA sequences with the same CDR3. CDR3 amino acids: CASSELGQPQHF. Here the CDR3 DNA reads TGTGCCAGCAGTGAATTGGGACAGCCCCAGCATTTT. This chain uses TRBV25-1 with TRBJ1-5, with D hard to call. Germline CDR1 and CDR2: MGHDK and SYGVNS. Trimming removed 1 base from V and 7 bases from J, with 5 bases in between. The CDR3 is 12 amino acids.

The J gene is TRBJ2-1, the V gene TRBV5-1, with 8 nucleotides matching TRBD2. Trimming at V came to 0 bases and at J to 7 bases, leaving 6 bases not matched to a gene. Germline CDR1 is SGHRS and CDR2 is YFSETQ. This CDR3 spans 15 amino acids. Here the CDR3 DNA reads TGCGCCAGCAGCTTGGAAGGCGGGAGGAAGAATGAGCAGTTCTTC. The encoded protein is CASSLEGGRKNEQFF.

Turning to this clone: The same CDR3 can be traced to other DNA sequences in this sample. The chain carries TRBV18 and TRBJ2-1, with D unresolved. The V gene's germline CDR1 is KGHSH and CDR2 LQKENI. The V end was cut by 3 bases, the J end by 1 base, with 10 bases between. The CDR3 runs to 15 residues. The CDR3 bases are TGTGCCAGCTCACCCGGGCCCTTGTCCTACAATGAGCAGTTCTTC. The encoded protein is CASSPGPLSYNEQFF.